The table lists the clone carrying this TCR beta chain with a few counts. Its antigen remains unknown. CDR1 and CDR2 (germline): SGDLS, YYNGEE. The CDR3 is 13 amino acids. V lost 2 bases, J lost 9 bases, and 12 bases lay in between. TCRB transcripts that were expressed got sequenced, as all of the isolated RNA had been reverse transcribed. Data came from immunoSEQ multiplex PCR; TCRdb stores just in-frame clones and leaves some out. Among around 690,000 clones, 9.5% to 15% were seen once, and the ten largest hold roughly 0.11%. This sample is part of a study of beta chain features in type 1 diabetes. Whole-study findings and limits: Sequencing from cDNA could over-represent high-TCR-expressing cells. All four CD4+ subsets from Type 1 diabetes patients carried moderately but significantly shorter TCRB CDR3s.

The sequenced material came from naive CD4+ T cells from blood. The chain has TRBV9 and TRBJ2-1; D ambiguous. The source is a young man with type 1 diabetes. The CDR3 loop is CASSVEPGSEQFF. CDR3 coding DNA: TGTGCCAGCAGCGTCGAGCCCGGGTCTGAGCAGTTCTTC.